This TCR beta chain was retrieved from a study of blood T cell repertoires in COVID-19. Trimming left V 0 bases short and J 4 bases short, with 15 bases between. The CDR3 runs 16 residues. Germline loops: CDR1 MGHRA, CDR2 YSYEKL. Data came from immunoSEQ multiplex PCR; TCRdb stores just in-frame clones and leaves some out. The profile shows about 76,000 clones, 75% to 90% of them singletons. This clonotype was obtained from a man aged 45-65 years with active COVID-19. The chain recombines TRBV4-1 with TRBJ2-5, with D maybe TRBD2 (6 bases). Sequences were obtained from peripheral blood. CDR3 in amino acids: CASSQETQGRTETQYF. CDR3 bases: TGCGCCAGCAGCCAAGAAACCCAAGGGAGGACAGAGACCCAGTACTTC.